This record looks at one TCR beta chain sequence and its context. The data are from a study of blood T cell repertoires in COVID-19. Whole-study context: Sites across the United States, Italy and Spain contributed samples from acute and convalescent COVID-19.

The CDR3 contains 16 residues. V dropped 5 bases and J dropped 7; count of bases not matched to a gene: 11. Per germline, CDR1 MNHEY and CDR2 SMNVEV (reference sequence). Under the authors' procedure: Amplifying reference gene primers gave estimates of nucleated cell counts. Only in-frame clones appear in the TCRdb table, and some are missing; sequencing was by immunoSEQ multiplex PCR. V, J and clone size were drawn from that table, and D and trimming were deduced from the DNA. The table has fewer than 60,000 clones, more than 85% seen once. The receptor's source is a man between 60 and 70 years old with COVID-19, enrolled during active disease. The J gene is TRBJ1-4, the V gene TRBV27; 9 bases are a match to TRBD1. Sequencing was performed on peripheral blood. The CDR3 nucleotides are TGTGCCAGCAGTCCCACAGGGGGCGTAAGGTTTGAAAAACTGTTTTTT. It yields the protein CASSPTGGVRFEKLFF.